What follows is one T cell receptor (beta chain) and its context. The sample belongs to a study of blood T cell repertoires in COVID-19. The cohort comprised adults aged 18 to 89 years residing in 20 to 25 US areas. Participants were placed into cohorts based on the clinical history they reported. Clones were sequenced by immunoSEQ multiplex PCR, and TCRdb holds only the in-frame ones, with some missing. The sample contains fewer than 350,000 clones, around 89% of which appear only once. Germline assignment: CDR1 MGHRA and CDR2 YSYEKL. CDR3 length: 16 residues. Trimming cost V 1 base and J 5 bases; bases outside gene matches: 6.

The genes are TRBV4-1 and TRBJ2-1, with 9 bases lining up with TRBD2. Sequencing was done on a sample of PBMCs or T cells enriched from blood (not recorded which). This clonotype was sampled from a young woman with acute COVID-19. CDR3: CASSQVMASGDNEQFF. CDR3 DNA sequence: TGCGCCAGCAGCCAAGTTATGGCTAGCGGGGACAATGAGCAGTTCTTC.